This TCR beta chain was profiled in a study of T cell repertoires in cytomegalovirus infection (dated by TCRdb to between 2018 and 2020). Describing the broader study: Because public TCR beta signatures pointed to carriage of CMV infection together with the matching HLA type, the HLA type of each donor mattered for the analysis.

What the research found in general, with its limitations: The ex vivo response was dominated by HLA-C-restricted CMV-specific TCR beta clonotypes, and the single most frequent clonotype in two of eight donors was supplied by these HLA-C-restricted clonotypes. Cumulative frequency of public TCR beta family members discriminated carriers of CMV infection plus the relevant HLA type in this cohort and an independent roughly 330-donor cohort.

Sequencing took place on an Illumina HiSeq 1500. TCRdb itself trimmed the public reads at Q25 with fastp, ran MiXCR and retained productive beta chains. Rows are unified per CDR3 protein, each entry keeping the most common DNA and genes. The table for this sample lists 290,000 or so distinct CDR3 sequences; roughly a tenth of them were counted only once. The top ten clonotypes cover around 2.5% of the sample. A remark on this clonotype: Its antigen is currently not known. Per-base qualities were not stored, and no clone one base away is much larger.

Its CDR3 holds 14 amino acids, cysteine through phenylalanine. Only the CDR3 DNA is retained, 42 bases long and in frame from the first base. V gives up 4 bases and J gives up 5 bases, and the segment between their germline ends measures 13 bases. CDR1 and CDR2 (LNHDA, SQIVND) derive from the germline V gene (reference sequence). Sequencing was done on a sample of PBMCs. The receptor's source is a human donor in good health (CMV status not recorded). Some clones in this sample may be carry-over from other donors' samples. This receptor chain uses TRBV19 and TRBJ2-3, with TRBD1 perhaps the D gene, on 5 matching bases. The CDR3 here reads CASSSGHLKDTQYF. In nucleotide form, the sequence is TGTGCCAGTAGTAGCGGACACCTGAAAGATACGCAGTATTTT.